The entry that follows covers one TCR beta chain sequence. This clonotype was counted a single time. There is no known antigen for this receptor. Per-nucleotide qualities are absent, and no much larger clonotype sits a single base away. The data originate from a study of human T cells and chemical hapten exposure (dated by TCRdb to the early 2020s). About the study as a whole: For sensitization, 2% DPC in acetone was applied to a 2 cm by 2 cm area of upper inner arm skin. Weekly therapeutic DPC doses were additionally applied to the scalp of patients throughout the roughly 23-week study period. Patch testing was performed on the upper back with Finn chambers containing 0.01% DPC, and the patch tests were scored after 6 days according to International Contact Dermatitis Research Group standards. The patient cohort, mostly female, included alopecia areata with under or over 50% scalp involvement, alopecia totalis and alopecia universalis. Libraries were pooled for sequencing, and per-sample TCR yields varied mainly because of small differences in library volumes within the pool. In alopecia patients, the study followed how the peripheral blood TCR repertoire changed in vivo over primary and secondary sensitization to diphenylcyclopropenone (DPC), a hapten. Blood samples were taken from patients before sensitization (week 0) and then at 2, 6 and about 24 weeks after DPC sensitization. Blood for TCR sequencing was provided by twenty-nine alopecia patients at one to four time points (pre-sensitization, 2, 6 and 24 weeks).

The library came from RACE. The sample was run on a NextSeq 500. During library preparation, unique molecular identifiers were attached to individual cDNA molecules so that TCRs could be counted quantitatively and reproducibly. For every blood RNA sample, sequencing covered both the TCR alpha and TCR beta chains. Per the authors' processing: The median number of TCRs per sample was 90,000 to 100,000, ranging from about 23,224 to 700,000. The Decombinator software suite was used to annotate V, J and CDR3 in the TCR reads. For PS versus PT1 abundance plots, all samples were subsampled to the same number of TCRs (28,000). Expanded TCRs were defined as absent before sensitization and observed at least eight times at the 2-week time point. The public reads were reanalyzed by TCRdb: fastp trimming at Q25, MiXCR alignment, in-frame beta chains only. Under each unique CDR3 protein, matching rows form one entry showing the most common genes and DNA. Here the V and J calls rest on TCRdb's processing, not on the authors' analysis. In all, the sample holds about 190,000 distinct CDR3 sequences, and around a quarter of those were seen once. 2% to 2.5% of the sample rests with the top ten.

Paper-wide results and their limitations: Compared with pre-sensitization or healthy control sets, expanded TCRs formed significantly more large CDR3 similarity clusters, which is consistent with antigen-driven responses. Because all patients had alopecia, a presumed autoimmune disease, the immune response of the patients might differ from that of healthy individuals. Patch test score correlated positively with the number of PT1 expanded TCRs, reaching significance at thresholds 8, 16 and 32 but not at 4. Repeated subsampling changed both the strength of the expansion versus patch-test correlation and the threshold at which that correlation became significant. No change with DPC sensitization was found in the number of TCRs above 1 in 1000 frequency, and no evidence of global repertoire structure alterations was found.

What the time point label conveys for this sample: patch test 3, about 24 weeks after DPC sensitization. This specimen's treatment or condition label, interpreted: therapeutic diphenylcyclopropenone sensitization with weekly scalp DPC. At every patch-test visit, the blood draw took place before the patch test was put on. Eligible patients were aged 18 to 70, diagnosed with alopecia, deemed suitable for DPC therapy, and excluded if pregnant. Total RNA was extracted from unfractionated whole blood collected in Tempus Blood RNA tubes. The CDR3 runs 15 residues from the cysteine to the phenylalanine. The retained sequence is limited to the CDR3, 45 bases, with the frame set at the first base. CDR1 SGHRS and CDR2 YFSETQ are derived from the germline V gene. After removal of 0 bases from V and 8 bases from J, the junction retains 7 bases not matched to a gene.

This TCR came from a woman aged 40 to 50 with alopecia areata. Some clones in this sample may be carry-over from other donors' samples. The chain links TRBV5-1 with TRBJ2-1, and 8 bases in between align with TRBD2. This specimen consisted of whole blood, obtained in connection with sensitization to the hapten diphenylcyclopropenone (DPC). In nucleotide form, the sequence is TGCGCCAGCAGCTTGGGACTAGCGTCTAGGGATGAGCAGTTCTTC. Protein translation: CASSLGLASRDEQFF. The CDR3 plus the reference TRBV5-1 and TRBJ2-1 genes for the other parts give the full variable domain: KAGVTQTPRYLIKTRGQQVTLSCSPISGHRSVSWYQQTPGQGLQFLFEYFSETQRNKGNFPGRFSGRQFSNSRSEMNVSTLELGDSALYLCASSLGLASRDEQFFGPGTRLTVL.